This entry lists 8 T cell receptor beta chains sequenced from one sample in a study of T cell responses to AZD1222 COVID-19 vaccine. Assay used: immunoSEQ multiplex PCR; TCRdb lists only in-frame clones, some missing. The table records around 110,000 clones, roughly 87% of them present only once. Sequencing was performed on peripheral blood, taken on day 0 of AZD1222 vaccination. Source of these receptors: an adult in good health.

On this clone: The junction shows a germline mismatch at one end, possibly a read error. The CDR3 nucleotides read TGTGCCAGCAGTTACTTGGCCAACAGTGAAGCTTTCTTT. It is translated as CASSYLANSEAFF. The chain has TRBV6-5 and TRBJ1-1; D is unresolved. CDR3 size: 13 residues. From germline, CDR1 is MNHEY and CDR2 SVGAGI.

This chain joins TRBV6-6 and TRBJ1-2, with 10 bases aligning to TRBD1. V shed 7 bases, J shed 5 bases, and the junction held 10 bases outside the gene matches. This CDR3 is built from 15 residues. The V gene's germline CDR1 is MNHNY and CDR2 SVGAGI (reference sequence). The CDR3 loop is CASTGTGAEIYGYTF. CDR3 coding DNA: TGTGCCAGCACCGGGACAGGGGCAGAAATTTATGGCTACACCTTC.

CDR3 nucleotides: TGTGCCAGCGGGAGGGGGACAGGGATAAACTATGGCTACACCTTC. Protein sequence: CASGRGTGINYGYTF. The V call is TRBV28, the J call TRBJ1-2; 9 nucleotides match TRBD1. Germline assignment: CDR1 MDHEN and CDR2 SYDVKM. The CDR3 covers 15 residues. Trimming removed 8 bases from V and 2 bases from J; junction bases left unmatched: 9.

V is TRBV28 and J is TRBJ2-3; D is tentatively TRBD1 or TRBD2 (6 bases each). Germline V gene lookup returns CDR1 MDHEN and CDR2 SYDVKM. The CDR3 sequence is 18 residues long. V lost 3 bases, J lost 1 base, and 20 bases lay in between. CDR3 loop: CASSFSIGVEGGTDTQYF. CDR3 nucleotides: TGTGCCAGCAGTTTCTCTATAGGGGTGGAGGGGGGCACAGATACGCAGTATTTT.

V gene TRBV28 combines with J gene TRBJ1-5; no clear D gene. CDR1 is MDHEN and CDR2 is SYDVKM in the germline V gene. The CDR3 contains 14 residues. Trimming pared 5 bases from V and 5 bases from J, leaving 13 bases between. CDR3 sequence reads: CASSSAQKDQPQHF. In nucleotides, the CDR3 is TGTGCCAGCAGTAGCGCCCAGAAGGATCAGCCCCAGCATTTT.

The V gene is TRBV5-4, the J gene TRBJ2-3; D unresolved. Per germline, CDR1 SGHNT and CDR2 YYREEE (reference sequence). The CDR3 is 12 amino acids. V was cut by 0 bases and J by 6 bases, with 5 bases left in between. This CDR3 reads CASSLAWDTQYF. CDR3 bases: TGTGCCAGCAGCTTGGCCTGGGATACGCAGTATTTT. The full variable domain, completed using reference TRBV5-4 and TRBJ2-3, is ETGVTQSPTHLIKTRGQQVTLRCSSQSGHNTVSWYQQALGQGPQFIFQYYREEENGRGNFPPRFSGLQFPNYSSELNVNALELDDSALYLCASSLAWDTQYFGPGTRLTVL.

V and J are TRBV19 and TRBJ2-7; D gene ambiguous. The ends were cut back, 2 bases at V and 5 bases at J, with 13 bases in the middle. From germline, CDR1 is LNHDA and CDR2 SQIVND (reference sequence). The CDR3 sequence is 14 residues long. The CDR3 here is CASSISRGLNEQYF. The CDR3 DNA sequence: TGTGCCAGTAGTATATCACGAGGATTGAACGAGCAGTACTTC.

The chain couples TRBV7-2 to TRBJ2-7; TRBD1 matches at 7 bases. This CDR3 spans 15 amino acids. J was trimmed by 0 bases and V by 4 bases; bases with no gene match: 6. CDR1 is SGHTA and CDR2 is FQGNSA in the germline V gene. CDR3 residues: CASSSTGPSSYEQYF. CDR3 DNA: TGTGCCAGCAGCTCGACAGGGCCCAGCTCCTACGAGCAGTACTTC.